Listed below are T cell receptor beta chains from one sample, sequenced in a study of blood T cell repertoires in COVID-19. Sequenced by immunoSEQ multiplex PCR; TCRdb stores in-frame clones only, minus some. The sample contains 150,000 to 200,000 clones, about 80% of which appear only once. Sequencing was carried out using PBMCs or T cells enriched from blood (not recorded which). The receptors originated from a man aged 50-59 years who had recovered from COVID-19. Each CDR3 is given with its conserved first and last residue. Each record gives: D gene, V gene, J gene, clone size, CDR3 protein, CDR3 DNA. A D gene is named only where the DNA matches it firmly. Some rows mark clone size as missing; the rest say once, few, many or name a class of expanded clone.

d_gene: -
v_gene: TRBV2
j_gene: TRBJ1-1
abundance: -
CDR3aa: CASSYYTEAFF
CDR3nt: TGTGCCAGCAGTTACTACACTGAAGCTTTCTTT

d_gene: TRBD2
v_gene: TRBV19
j_gene: TRBJ2-2
abundance: few
CDR3aa: CATRSPGGATGELFF
CDR3nt: TGTGCCACACGCTCACCGGGAGGGGCCACCGGGGAGCTGTTTTTT

d_gene: TRBD2
v_gene: TRBV5-4
j_gene: TRBJ2-7
abundance: -
CDR3aa: CASSPSGGALEYEQYF
CDR3nt: TGTGCCAGCAGCCCTAGCGGGGGGGCCCTCGAATACGAGCAGTACTTC

d_gene: TRBD1
v_gene: TRBV9
j_gene: TRBJ2-4
abundance: -
CDR3aa: CASSAGGQGHDQYF
CDR3nt: TGTGCCAGCAGCGCCGGAGGACAGGGGCACGATCAGTACTTC

d_gene: TRBD1
v_gene: TRBV9
j_gene: TRBJ1-2
abundance: -
CDR3aa: CASSVRARLDRSITYGYTF
CDR3nt: TGTGCCAGCAGCGTAAGGGCAAGATTGGACAGGTCTATTACCTATGGCTACACCTTC

d_gene: -
v_gene: TRBV20-1
j_gene: TRBJ2-1
abundance: -
CDR3aa: CSASPVGRGPFF
CDR3nt: TGCAGTGCTAGTCCGGTAGGCAGGGGTCCGTTCTTC

d_gene: -
v_gene: TRBV29-1
j_gene: TRBJ1-1
abundance: -
CDR3aa: CSVRENTEAFF
CDR3nt: TGCAGCGTTAGAGAGAACACTGAAGCTTTCTTT

d_gene: -
v_gene: TRBV4-1
j_gene: TRBJ2-4
abundance: -
CDR3aa: CASSQVITEKYF
CDR3nt: TGCGCCAGCAGCCAAGTGATAACCGAGAAGTACTTC

d_gene: TRBD1
v_gene: TRBV18
j_gene: TRBJ2-5
abundance: -
CDR3aa: CASSPPGQGETQYF
CDR3nt: TGTGCCAGCTCACCACCGGGACAGGGAGAGACCCAGTACTTC

d_gene: -
v_gene: TRBV14
j_gene: TRBJ1-1
abundance: once
CDR3aa: CASSPGHMNTEAFF
CDR3nt: TGTGCCAGCAGCCCCGGACACATGAACACTGAAGCTTTCTTT

d_gene: TRBD2
v_gene: TRBV5-1
j_gene: TRBJ2-5
abundance: few
CDR3aa: CASSRGTSGGRGETQYF
CDR3nt: TGCGCCAGCAGCCGAGGGACTAGCGGGGGCCGGGGAGAGACCCAGTACTTC

d_gene: -
v_gene: TRBV7-2
j_gene: TRBJ1-3
abundance: once
CDR3aa: CASSPTVGTGNTIYF
CDR3nt: TGTGCCAGCAGCCCGACAGTCGGAACTGGAAACACCATATATTTT

d_gene: -
v_gene: TRBV19
j_gene: TRBJ1-2
abundance: few
CDR3aa: CASSGVYGYTF
CDR3nt: TGTGCCAGTAGTGGAGTATATGGCTACACCTTC

d_gene: -
v_gene: TRBV7-3
j_gene: TRBJ1-1
abundance: -
CDR3aa: CASSWTANTEAFF
CDR3nt: TGTGCCAGCAGCTGGACAGCCAACACTGAAGCTTTCTTT

d_gene: -
v_gene: TRBV5-1
j_gene: TRBJ1-4
abundance: -
CDR3aa: CASRREGNEKLFF
CDR3nt: TGCGCCAGCAGACGGGAGGGCAATGAAAAACTGTTTTTT

d_gene: -
v_gene: TRBV28
j_gene: TRBJ1-3
abundance: -
CDR3aa: CASVGGRILPKHF
CDR3nt: TGTGCCAGCGTCGGAGGACGGATTCTACCCAAACATTTT

d_gene: TRBD2
v_gene: TRBV5-1
j_gene: TRBJ2-1
abundance: -
CDR3aa: CASSDGTSGLNEQFF
CDR3nt: TGCGCCAGCAGCGACGGGACTAGTGGGCTTAATGAGCAGTTCTTC

d_gene: -
v_gene: TRBV28
j_gene: TRBJ2-1
abundance: -
CDR3aa: CASSHPQGSGYNEQFF
CDR3nt: TGTGCCAGCAGCCACCCCCAGGGTTCCGGTTACAATGAGCAGTTCTTC

d_gene: -
v_gene: TRBV25-1
j_gene: TRBJ2-3
abundance: -
CDR3aa: CASSDSQGRSTDTQYF
CDR3nt: TGTGCCAGCAGTGATAGCCAGGGAAGGAGCACAGATACGCAGTATTTT

d_gene: -
v_gene: TRBV21-1
j_gene: TRBJ2-7
abundance: -
CDR3aa: CASRFARDRFSYEQYF
CDR3nt: TGTGCCAGCAGGTTCGCCCGGGACAGGTTTTCCTACGAGCAGTACTTC

d_gene: TRBD2
v_gene: TRBV7-2
j_gene: TRBJ2-5
abundance: -
CDR3aa: CASSLGSREVETQYF
CDR3nt: TGTGCCAGCAGCTTAGGTTCGCGGGAGGTGGAGACCCAGTACTTC

d_gene: -
v_gene: TRBV27
j_gene: TRBJ2-7
abundance: -
CDR3aa: CASSITGSEQYF
CDR3nt: TGTGCCAGCAGTATTACTGGGAGTGAGCAGTACTTC

d_gene: -
v_gene: TRBV5-5
j_gene: TRBJ1-3
abundance: -
CDR3aa: CASIGVDYRAPSGNTIYF
CDR3nt: TGTGCCAGCATAGGGGTGGATTACAGGGCCCCTTCTGGAAACACCATATATTTT

d_gene: -
v_gene: TRBV6-5
j_gene: TRBJ1-6
abundance: -
CDR3aa: CASAGSGGSPLHF
CDR3nt: TGTGCCAGCGCGGGCTCCGGGGGTTCACCCCTCCACTTT

d_gene: TRBD1
v_gene: TRBV15
j_gene: TRBJ2-7
abundance: -
CDR3aa: CATSRDRRTYEQYF
CDR3nt: TGTGCCACCAGCAGGGACAGGAGAACCTACGAGCAGTACTTC

d_gene: TRBD1
v_gene: TRBV2
j_gene: TRBJ2-7
abundance: -
CDR3aa: CASSLGQVLYEQYF
CDR3nt: TGTGCCAGCAGCTTGGGACAGGTCCTCTACGAGCAGTACTTC

d_gene: -
v_gene: TRBV10-1
j_gene: TRBJ2-5
abundance: -
CDR3aa: CASSDQGQETQYF
CDR3nt: TGCGCCAGCAGTGACCAGGGACAAGAGACCCAGTACTTC

d_gene: TRBD1
v_gene: TRBV6-6
j_gene: TRBJ1-6
abundance: -
CDR3aa: CASSYSRQGDNSPLHF
CDR3nt: TGTGCCAGCAGTTACTCGAGACAGGGAGACAATTCACCCCTCCACTTT

d_gene: TRBD2
v_gene: TRBV10-3
j_gene: TRBJ2-7
abundance: -
CDR3aa: CAISVTSGSRGSSYEQYF
CDR3nt: TGTGCCATCAGTGTTACTAGCGGGAGTAGGGGGAGCTCCTACGAGCAGTACTTC

d_gene: TRBD1
v_gene: TRBV6-5
j_gene: TRBJ1-5
abundance: -
CDR3aa: CASSSPGQGNQPQHF
CDR3nt: TGTGCCAGCAGTTCCCCGGGACAGGGCAATCAGCCCCAGCATTTT

d_gene: -
v_gene: TRBV5-1
j_gene: TRBJ1-5
abundance: -
CDR3aa: CASSLGGSGDNQPQHF
CDR3nt: TGCGCCAGCAGCTTGGGCGGTTCAGGGGACAATCAGCCCCAGCATTTT

d_gene: -
v_gene: TRBV7-6
j_gene: TRBJ1-3
abundance: -
CDR3aa: CASSLARTDSGNTIYF
CDR3nt: TGTGCCAGCAGCTTAGCGCGAACAGACTCTGGAAACACCATATATTTT

d_gene: TRBD2
v_gene: TRBV7-3
j_gene: TRBJ2-1
abundance: -
CDR3aa: CASSLGTSVNEQFF
CDR3nt: TGTGCCAGCAGCTTAGGGACTAGCGTTAATGAGCAGTTCTTC

d_gene: -
v_gene: TRBV6-2/TRBV6-3
j_gene: TRBJ2-2
abundance: once
CDR3aa: CASSYYEGGELFF
CDR3nt: TGTGCCAGCAGTTACTACGAGGGCGGGGAGCTGTTTTTT

d_gene: -
v_gene: TRBV7-2
j_gene: TRBJ1-2
abundance: -
CDR3aa: CASSRQVYGYTF
CDR3nt: TGTGCCAGCAGCCGACAGGTTTATGGCTACACCTTC

d_gene: TRBD2
v_gene: TRBV5-4
j_gene: TRBJ2-3
abundance: -
CDR3aa: CALQYGLAGSDTQYF
CDR3nt: TGTGCCTTACAGTATGGACTAGCGGGTTCAGATACGCAGTATTTT

d_gene: -
v_gene: TRBV7-2
j_gene: TRBJ1-5
abundance: once
CDR3aa: CASSLDGGARPQHF
CDR3nt: TGTGCCAGCAGCTTAGATGGGGGGGCACGGCCCCAGCATTTT

d_gene: -
v_gene: TRBV19
j_gene: TRBJ1-1
abundance: once
CDR3aa: CASSVQGGTEAFF
CDR3nt: TGTGCCAGTAGTGTTCAGGGTGGCACTGAAGCTTTCTTT

d_gene: -
v_gene: TRBV25-1
j_gene: TRBJ1-6
abundance: -
CDR3aa: CATQRPGRINSPLHF
CDR3nt: TGTGCCACTCAGAGGCCGGGGAGAATCAATTCACCCCTCCACTTT

d_gene: TRBD1
v_gene: TRBV6-5
j_gene: TRBJ1-2
abundance: -
CDR3aa: CASSYSTGANYGYTF
CDR3nt: TGTGCCAGCAGTTACTCCACAGGGGCTAACTATGGCTACACCTTC